Following are 2 T cell receptor beta chains from one sample sequenced in a study of control samples from healthy donors and cancer patients. Clones were sequenced by immunoSEQ multiplex PCR, and TCRdb holds only the in-frame ones, with some missing. Of about 130,000 clones in the sample, 92% were seen once. Sequenced material: blood. The receptor source for this set is a man aged 18 to 30 in good health.

V and J are TRBV6-4 and TRBJ2-1; D is uncertain. V gave up 2 bases and J gave up 5 bases, with 16 bases separating them. The germline CDR1 and CDR2 sequences are MRHNA and SNTAGT. There are 16 residues in the CDR3. CDR3 protein: CASSDRYRQKDNEQFF. CDR3 sequence (DNA): TGTGCCAGCAGTGACCGTTACCGGCAAAAAGACAATGAGCAGTTCTTC.

V usage is TRBV18 and J usage is TRBJ1-2, with 10 nucleotides matching TRBD1. Germline-derived CDR1 and CDR2 are KGHSH and LQKENI. The CDR3 sequence is 15 residues long. The junction had 6 bases not matched to a gene; V was cut back by 0 bases and J by 8 bases. The CDR3 DNA sequence: TGTGCCAGCTCACCACCCCGGACAGGGGGAGGGGGCTACACCTTC. Its protein is CASSPPRTGGGGYTF.